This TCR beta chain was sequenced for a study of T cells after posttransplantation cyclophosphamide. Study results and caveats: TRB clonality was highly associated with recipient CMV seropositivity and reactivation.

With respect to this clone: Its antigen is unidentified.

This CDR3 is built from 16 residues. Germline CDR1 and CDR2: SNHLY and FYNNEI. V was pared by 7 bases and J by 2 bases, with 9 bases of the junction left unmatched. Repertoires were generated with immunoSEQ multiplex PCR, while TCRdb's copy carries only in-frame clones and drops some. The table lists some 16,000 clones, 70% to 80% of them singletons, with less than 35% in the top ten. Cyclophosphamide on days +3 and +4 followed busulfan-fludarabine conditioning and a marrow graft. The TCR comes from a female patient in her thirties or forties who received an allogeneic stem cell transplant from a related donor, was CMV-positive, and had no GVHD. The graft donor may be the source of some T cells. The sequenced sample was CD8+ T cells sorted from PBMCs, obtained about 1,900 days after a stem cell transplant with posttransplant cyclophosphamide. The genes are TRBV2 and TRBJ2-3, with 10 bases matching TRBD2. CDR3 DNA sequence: TGTGCCAGCAAGCCGGGACTAGCGCCCTTCACAGATACGCAGTATTTT. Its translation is CASKPGLAPFTDTQYF.